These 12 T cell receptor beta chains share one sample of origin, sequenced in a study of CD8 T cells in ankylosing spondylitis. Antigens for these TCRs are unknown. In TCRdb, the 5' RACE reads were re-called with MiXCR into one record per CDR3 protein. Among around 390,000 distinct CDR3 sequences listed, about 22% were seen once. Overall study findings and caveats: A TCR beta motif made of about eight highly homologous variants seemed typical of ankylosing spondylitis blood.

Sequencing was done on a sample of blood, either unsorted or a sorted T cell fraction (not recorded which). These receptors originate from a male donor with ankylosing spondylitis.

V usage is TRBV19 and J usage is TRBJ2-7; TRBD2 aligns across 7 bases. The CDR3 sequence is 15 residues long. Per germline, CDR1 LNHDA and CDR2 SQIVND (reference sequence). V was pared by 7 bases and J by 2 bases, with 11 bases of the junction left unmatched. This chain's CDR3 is CASTVGRESAYEQYF. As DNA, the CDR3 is TGTGCCAGTACCGTCGGGCGGGAGTCGGCCTACGAGCAGTACTTC.

The CDR3 DNA follows: TGCAGTACCTCCCGTGTGACAGATACGCAGTATTTT. It encodes CSTSRVTDTQYF. The rearrangement joins TRBV20-1 to TRBJ2-3, with no clear D. Trimming removed 8 bases from V and 3 bases from J, with 12 bases in between. The CDR3 extends over 12 amino acids. Germline assignment: CDR1 DFQATT and CDR2 SNEGSKA (reference sequence).

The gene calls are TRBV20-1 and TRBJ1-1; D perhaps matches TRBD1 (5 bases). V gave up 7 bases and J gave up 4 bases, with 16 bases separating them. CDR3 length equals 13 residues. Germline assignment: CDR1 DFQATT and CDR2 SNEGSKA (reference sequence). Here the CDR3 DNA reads TGCAGTGGGAATCAGGGTCCGGCCACTGAAGCTTTCTTT. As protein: CSGNQGPATEAFF.

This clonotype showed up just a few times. This CDR3 reads CASIGETYEQYF. The CDR3 DNA is TGTGCCAGCATTGGGGAAACCTACGAGCAGTACTTC. The rearrangement joins TRBV27 to TRBJ2-7; D call uncertain. The CDR3 contains 12 residues. Germline V lookup: CDR1 MNHEY, CDR2 SMNVEV (reference sequence). The V gene lost 7 bases and the J gene lost 2 bases, with 9 bases spanning the gap.

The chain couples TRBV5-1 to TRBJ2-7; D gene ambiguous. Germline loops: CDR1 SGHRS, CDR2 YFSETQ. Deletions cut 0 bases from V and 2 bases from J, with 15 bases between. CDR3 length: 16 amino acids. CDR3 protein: CASSLAPGPPPYEQYF. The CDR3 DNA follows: TGCGCCAGCAGCTTGGCCCCAGGCCCCCCGCCCTACGAGCAGTACTTC. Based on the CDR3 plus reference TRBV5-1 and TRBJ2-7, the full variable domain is KAGVTQTPRYLIKTRGQQVTLSCSPISGHRSVSWYQQTPGQGLQFLFEYFSETQRNKGNFPGRFSGRQFSNSRSEMNVSTLELGDSALYLCASSLAPGPPPYEQYFGPGTRLTVT.

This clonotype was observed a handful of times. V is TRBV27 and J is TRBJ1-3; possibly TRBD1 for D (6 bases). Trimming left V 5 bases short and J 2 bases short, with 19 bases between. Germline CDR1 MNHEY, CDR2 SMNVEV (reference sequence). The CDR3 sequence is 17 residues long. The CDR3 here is CASSQATGNSPGNTIYF. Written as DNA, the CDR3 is TGTGCCAGCAGTCAGGCCACAGGGAATTCCCCTGGAAACACCATATATTTT.

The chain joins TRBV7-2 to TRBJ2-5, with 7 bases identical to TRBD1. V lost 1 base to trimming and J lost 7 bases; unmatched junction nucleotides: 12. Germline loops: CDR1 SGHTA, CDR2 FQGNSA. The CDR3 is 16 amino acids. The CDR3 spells CASSLDGRQGGTTQYF. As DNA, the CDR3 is TGTGCCAGCAGCTTAGATGGGAGACAGGGTGGGACGACCCAGTACTTC.

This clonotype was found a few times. The CDR3 reads CASSREGTEAFF. CDR3 coding DNA: TGTGCCAGCTCTCGGGAGGGCACTGAAGCTTTCTTT. The chain uses TRBV18 and TRBJ1-1, with D unclear. The length of the CDR3 is 12 residues. CDR1 and CDR2 from the germline V gene are KGHSH and LQKENI. V shed 6 bases and J shed 4 bases, with 9 bases lying between them.

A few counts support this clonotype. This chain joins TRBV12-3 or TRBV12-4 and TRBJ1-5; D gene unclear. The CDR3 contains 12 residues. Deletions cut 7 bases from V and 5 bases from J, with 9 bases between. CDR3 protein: CASTRGHQPQHF. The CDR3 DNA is TGTGCCAGCACCCGAGGGCATCAGCCCCAGCATTTT.

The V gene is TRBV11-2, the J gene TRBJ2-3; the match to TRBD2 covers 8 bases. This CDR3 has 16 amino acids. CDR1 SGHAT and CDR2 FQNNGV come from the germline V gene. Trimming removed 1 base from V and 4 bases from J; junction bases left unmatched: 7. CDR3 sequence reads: CASSLGASGRADTQYF. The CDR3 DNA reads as TGTGCCAGCAGCTTAGGGGCTAGCGGGCGCGCAGATACGCAGTATTTT. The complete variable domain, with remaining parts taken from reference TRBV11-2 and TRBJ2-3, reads EAGVAQSPRYKIIEKRQSVAFWCNPISGHATLYWYQQILGQGPKLLIQFQNNGVVDDSQLPKDRFSAERLKGVDSTLKIQPAKLEDSAVYLCASSLGASGRADTQYFGPGTRLTVL.

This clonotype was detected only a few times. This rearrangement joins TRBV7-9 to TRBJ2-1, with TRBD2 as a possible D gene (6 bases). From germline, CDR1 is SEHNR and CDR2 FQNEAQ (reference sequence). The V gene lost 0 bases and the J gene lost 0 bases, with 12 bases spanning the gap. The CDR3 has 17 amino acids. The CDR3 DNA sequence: TGTGCCAGCAGCTTAGCCACACGGGACTTCTCCTACAATGAGCAGTTCTTC. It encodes CASSLATRDFSYNEQFF.

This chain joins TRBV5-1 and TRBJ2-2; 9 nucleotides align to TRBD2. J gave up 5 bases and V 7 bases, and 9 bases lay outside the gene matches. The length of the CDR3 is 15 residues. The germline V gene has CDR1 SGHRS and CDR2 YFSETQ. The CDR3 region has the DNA TGCGCCAGCGAGGGTAGCGGGAGCGGTACCGGGGAGCTGTTTTTT. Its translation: CASEGSGSGTGELFF.